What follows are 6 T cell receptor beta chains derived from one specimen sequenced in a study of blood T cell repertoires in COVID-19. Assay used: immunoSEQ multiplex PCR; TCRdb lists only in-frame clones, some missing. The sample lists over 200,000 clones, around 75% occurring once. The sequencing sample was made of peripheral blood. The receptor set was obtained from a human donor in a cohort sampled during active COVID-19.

DNA of the CDR3: TGTGCCAGCAGTTTATTTCCGGGCGGGAGAGGAGAAGATACGCAGTATTTT. This encodes CASSLFPGGRGEDTQYF. The rearrangement uses TRBV27 and TRBJ2-3, with 7 bases aligning to TRBD2. Germline-derived CDR1 and CDR2 are MNHEY and SMNVEV (reference sequence). The CDR3 spans 17 residues. The V segment lost 1 base and the J segment 5 bases; nucleotides outside the gene matches: 12.

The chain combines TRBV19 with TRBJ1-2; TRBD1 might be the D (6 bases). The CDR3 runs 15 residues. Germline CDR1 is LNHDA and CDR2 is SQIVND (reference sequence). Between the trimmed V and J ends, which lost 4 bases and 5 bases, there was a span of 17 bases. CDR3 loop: CASSTTGRGEYGYTF. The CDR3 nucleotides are TGTGCCAGTAGTACGACAGGCCGCGGTGAATATGGCTACACCTTC.

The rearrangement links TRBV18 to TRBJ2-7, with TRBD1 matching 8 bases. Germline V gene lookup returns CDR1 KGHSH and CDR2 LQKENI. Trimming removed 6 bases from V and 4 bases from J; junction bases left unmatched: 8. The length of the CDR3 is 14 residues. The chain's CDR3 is CASSPDRAWYEQYF. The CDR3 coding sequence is TGTGCCAGCTCCCCGGACAGGGCGTGGTACGAGCAGTACTTC.

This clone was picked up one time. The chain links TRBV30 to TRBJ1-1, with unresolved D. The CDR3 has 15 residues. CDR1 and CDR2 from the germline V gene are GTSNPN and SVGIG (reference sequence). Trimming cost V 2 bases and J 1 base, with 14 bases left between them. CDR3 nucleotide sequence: TGTGCCTGGAGTCTCCAAGGACTGCCGAACACTGAAGCTTTCTTT. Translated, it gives CAWSLQGLPNTEAFF.

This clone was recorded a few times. In nucleotides, the CDR3 is TGCGCCAGCAGCCCAAGTCAGGTGCTTGGGGAGCAGTACTTC. Translated, it gives CASSPSQVLGEQYF. This chain uses TRBV4-1 with TRBJ2-7; D gene unclear. V gave up 4 bases and J gave up 7 bases, with 17 bases separating them. The germline V gene encodes CDR1 MGHRA and CDR2 YSYEKL. The CDR3 loop spans 14 amino acids.

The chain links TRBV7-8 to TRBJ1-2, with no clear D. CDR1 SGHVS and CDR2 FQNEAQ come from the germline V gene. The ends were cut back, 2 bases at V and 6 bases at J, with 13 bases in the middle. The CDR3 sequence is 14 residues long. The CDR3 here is CASSLRGYIHGYTF. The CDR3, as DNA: TGTGCCAGCAGCTTAAGAGGCTACATTCATGGCTACACCTTC.